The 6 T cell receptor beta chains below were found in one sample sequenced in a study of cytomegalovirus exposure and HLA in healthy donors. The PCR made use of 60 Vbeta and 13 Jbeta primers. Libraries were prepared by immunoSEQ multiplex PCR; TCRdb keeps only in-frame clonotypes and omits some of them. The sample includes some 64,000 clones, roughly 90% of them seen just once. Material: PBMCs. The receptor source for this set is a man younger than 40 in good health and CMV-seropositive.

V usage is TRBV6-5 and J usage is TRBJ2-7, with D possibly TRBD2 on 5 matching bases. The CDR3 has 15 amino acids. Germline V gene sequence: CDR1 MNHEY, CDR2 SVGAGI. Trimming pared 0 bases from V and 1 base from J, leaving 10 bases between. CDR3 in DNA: TGTGCCAGCAGTTACTCTGACGGAGGATCCTACGAGCAGTACTTC. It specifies CASSYSDGGSYEQYF.

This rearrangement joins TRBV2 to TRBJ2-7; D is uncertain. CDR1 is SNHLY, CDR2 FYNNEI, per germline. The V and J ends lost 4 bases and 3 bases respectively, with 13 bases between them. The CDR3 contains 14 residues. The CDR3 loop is CASSVSGSFYEQYF. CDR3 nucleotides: TGTGCCAGCAGTGTCTCAGGCTCCTTCTACGAGCAGTACTTC.

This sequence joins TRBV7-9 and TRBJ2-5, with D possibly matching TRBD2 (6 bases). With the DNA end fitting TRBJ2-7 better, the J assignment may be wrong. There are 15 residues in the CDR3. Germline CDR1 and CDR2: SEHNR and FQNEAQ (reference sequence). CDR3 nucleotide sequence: TGTGCCAGCAGCGCCCGGGGGTCGATGGCCCACGAGCAGTACTTC. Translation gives CASSARGSMAHEQYF.

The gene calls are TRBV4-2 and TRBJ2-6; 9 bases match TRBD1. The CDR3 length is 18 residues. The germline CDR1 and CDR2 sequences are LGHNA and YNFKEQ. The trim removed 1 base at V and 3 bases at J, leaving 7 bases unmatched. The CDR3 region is CASSQGDRELGGANVLTF. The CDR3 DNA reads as TGTGCCAGCAGCCAAGGGGACAGGGAATTAGGTGGGGCCAACGTCCTGACTTTC.

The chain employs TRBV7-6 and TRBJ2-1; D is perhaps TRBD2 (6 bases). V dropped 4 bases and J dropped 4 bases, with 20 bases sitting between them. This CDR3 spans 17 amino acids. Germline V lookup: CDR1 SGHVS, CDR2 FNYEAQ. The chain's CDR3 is CASSSALRKRAYNEQFF. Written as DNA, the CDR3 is TGTGCCAGCAGCTCCGCGTTGAGGAAGCGGGCGTACAATGAGCAGTTCTTC.

DNA for the CDR3: TGCAGCGTCGACCGGGCAGGGGGGACTGAAGCTTTCTTT. Protein product: CSVDRAGGTEAFF. The chain carries TRBV29-1 and TRBJ1-1; 7 bases map to TRBD1. The CDR3 spans 13 residues. CDR1 is SQVTM, CDR2 ANQGSEA, per germline. After removal of 6 bases from V and 5 bases from J, the junction contained 9 bases not matched to a gene. The whole variable domain, remainder taken from reference TRBV29-1 and TRBJ1-1, is SAVISQKPSRDICQRGTSLTIQCQVDSQVTMMFWYRQQPGQSLTLIATANQGSEATYESGFVIDKFPISRPNLTFSTLTVSNMSPEDSSIYLCSVDRAGGTEAFFGQGTRLTVV.